These 11 T cell receptor beta chains were sequenced from one sample in a study of the immune and genomic landscape of osteosarcoma. Measured with immunoSEQ multiplex PCR; TCRdb has only the in-frame clones, and not every one. The sample carries about 10,000 clones, around two thirds recorded once. Poor-prognosis osteosarcoma patients supplied post-treatment primary, local recurrence and metastasis tumor specimens. Material for sequencing was osteosarcoma tumor tissue from the lung. The receptors stem from a human donor with osteosarcoma.

This clone came up once. The V gene is TRBV5-1, the J gene TRBJ2-3; D is ambiguous. Trimming cost V 6 bases and J 2 bases, with 13 bases left between them. The CDR3 is made up of 14 amino acids. Per germline, CDR1 SGHRS and CDR2 YFSETQ. The CDR3 sequence: CASTTSGYTDTQYF. As DNA, the CDR3 is TGCGCCAGCACCACCTCCGGTTACACAGATACGCAGTATTTT.

The rearrangement uses TRBV7-3 and TRBJ2-6; the D call may be TRBD1 or TRBD2 (5 bases each). The CDR3 consists of 15 residues. The germline V gene encodes CDR1 SGHTA and CDR2 FQGTGA. Trimming shortened V by 2 bases and J by 0 bases, and 5 bases separated the two germline ends. The CDR3 is CASSLGGSGANVLTF. CDR3 in DNA: TGTGCCAGCAGCTTAGGGGGCTCTGGGGCCAACGTCCTGACTTTC.

Of note for this clone: A junction end diverges from the germline sequence, so it may reflect a read error. V usage is TRBV27 and J usage is TRBJ1-6; 9 bases line up with TRBD1. The CDR3 is 18 residues long. Germline CDR1 MNHEY, CDR2 SMNVEV (reference sequence). CDR3 sequence reads: CASCLLGWDREGNSPLHF. The CDR3 DNA is TGTGCCAGCTGTTTATTGGGGTGGGACAGGGAGGGGAATTCACCCCTCCACTTT.

On this clone itself: The same CDR3 can be traced to other DNA sequences in this sample. The chain combines TRBV9 with TRBJ2-3; no firm D call. CDR1 SGDLS and CDR2 YYNGEE come from the germline V gene. The CDR3 consists of 12 residues. V was shortened by 0 bases and J by 4 bases, with 3 bases between the two germline ends. The CDR3 nucleotides read TGTGCCAGCAGCGTAGACGCAGATACGCAGTATTTT. Translation gives CASSVDADTQYF. Combining the CDR3 with reference TRBV9 and TRBJ2-3 gives the whole variable domain DSGVTQTPKHLITATGQRVTLRCSPRSGDLSVYWYQQSLDQGLQFLIQYYNGEERAKGNILERFSAQQFPDLHSELNLSSLELGDSALYFCASSVDADTQYFGPGTRLTVL.

This chain joins TRBV4-1 and TRBJ2-1; 11 positions match TRBD2. CDR3 size: 16 residues. With 0 bases clipped from V and 6 bases from J, the junction kept 4 bases outside the gene matches. Germline loops: CDR1 MGHRA, CDR2 YSYEKL. The CDR3 here is CASSQDSSGRLNEQFF. In DNA form, the CDR3 reads TGCGCCAGCAGCCAAGATTCTAGCGGGAGGCTCAATGAGCAGTTCTTC.

On this clone itself: The sample has other DNA sequences that encode this CDR3 too. V and J are TRBV12-5 and TRBJ2-7; 10 bases are a match to TRBD1. Trimming cost V 1 base and J 4 bases; bases outside gene matches: 7. The V gene's germline CDR1 is LGHNT and CDR2 FRNRAP. The CDR3 runs 16 residues. The CDR3, as DNA: TGTGCTAGTGGTTTGGACCAAGGGACAGGGGATTACGAGCAGTACTTC. Translation: CASGLDQGTGDYEQYF.

This chain uses TRBV19 with TRBJ2-7; TRBD1 or TRBD2 may be the D gene (5 bases each). The CDR3 extends over 14 amino acids. In germline, CDR1 is LNHDA, CDR2 SQIVND (reference sequence). Trimming removed 5 bases from V and 1 base from J, with 12 bases in between. The CDR3 DNA reads TGTGCCAGTAGTCCACGGGACGGTTCCTACGAGCAGTACTTC. Its protein is CASSPRDGSYEQYF.

V and J are TRBV7-9 and TRBJ1-2; TRBD1 aligns across 9 bases. The V gene end was trimmed by 1 base and the J gene end by 0 bases; junction bases not matched to a gene: 3. CDR1 is SEHNR and CDR2 is FQNEAQ in the germline V gene (reference sequence). This CDR3 has 16 amino acids. DNA of the CDR3: TGTGCCAGCAGCTTAGAGACAGGGGGGGCTAACTATGGCTACACCTTC. It is translated as CASSLETGGANYGYTF. Looking up the rest from reference TRBV7-9 and TRBJ1-2 gives the full variable domain: DTGVSQNPRHKITKRGQNVTFRCDPISEHNRLYWYRQTLGQGPEFLTYFQNEAQLEKSRLLSDRFSAERPKGSFSTLEIQRTEQGDSAMYLCASSLETGGANYGYTFGSGTRLTVV.

This clone was found once. V gene TRBV6-5 combines with J gene TRBJ2-1; D is unclear. CDR3 length equals 14 residues. Trimming removed 5 bases from V and 8 bases from J, with 16 bases in between. Germline V gene sequence: CDR1 MNHEY, CDR2 SVGAGI. The CDR3 loop is CASSQSLYNDEQFF. DNA for the CDR3: TGTGCCAGCAGTCAGAGTCTCTACAACGATGAGCAGTTCTTC.

The rearrangement uses TRBV18 and TRBJ2-5, with D unclear. Trimming cost V 0 bases and J 1 base, with 0 bases left between them. Germline V lookup: CDR1 KGHSH, CDR2 LQKENI. The CDR3 consists of 12 residues. In DNA form, the CDR3 reads TGTGCCAGCTCACCACCCCAAGAGACCCAGTACTTC. Its translation is CASSPPQETQYF.

The chain carries TRBV18 and TRBJ2-1; TRBD2 agrees at 7 bases. This CDR3 has 13 residues. After removal of 4 bases from V and 8 bases from J, the junction contained 5 bases not matched to a gene. Germline lookup yields CDR1 KGHSH and CDR2 LQKENI. CDR3 residues: CASSQNSGDEQFF. The CDR3 region has the DNA TGTGCCAGCTCACAGAACAGCGGGGATGAGCAGTTCTTC.